The T cell receptor beta chain under discussion was sequenced for a study of blood T cell repertoires in COVID-19. Whole-study context: Italy, Spain and the United States were the sources of the convalescent and acute COVID-19 samples. Sample material is recorded as cDNA or gDNA derived from T cells, B-cell-depleted T cells, or PBMCs.

V lost 7 bases, J lost 0 bases, and 7 bases stayed unmatched. CDR1 is SQVTM and CDR2 is ANQGSEA in the germline V gene. This CDR3 is built from 15 residues. Per the authors' pipeline: How many nucleated cells were present was estimated from reference gene primer amplification. Sequencing used immunoSEQ multiplex PCR; TCRdb keeps in-frame clones, though not all of them. The V and J calls and the clone size are those of that table, but D and trimming were determined from the DNA. The top ten clones hold approximately 2.6% of a sample with fewer than 250,000 clones, roughly 83% of them seen once. The chain couples TRBV29-1 to TRBJ1-5; 9 nucleotides match TRBD1. What was sequenced was peripheral blood. This clonotype originated in an older woman with active or convalescent COVID-19. This CDR3 is CSASGQGDSNQPQHF. For the CDR3, the DNA is TGCAGCGCCTCGGGACAGGGTGATAGCAATCAGCCCCAGCATTTT.